The 5 T cell receptor beta chains reported below all come from one sample, sequenced in a study of blood T cells in healthy people across ages. A sample-barcoded 5' primer and a J-beta primer mix were used in a second PCR of about 6 to 11 cycles. TCRdb reprocessed the 5' RACE reads via MiXCR and lists one record per CDR3 protein. The repertoire holds 720,000 or so distinct CDR3 sequences, 40% to 50% seen once, with 25% to 30% in the top ten. Source material: blood. All receptors come from an older man in good health.

This clonotype was detected only a few times. The chain uses TRBV12-3 or TRBV12-4 and TRBJ2-3; D is undetermined. Deletions cut 6 bases from V and 3 bases from J, with 16 bases between. The CDR3 totals 15 residues. The CDR3 reads CASRQAGSGTDTQYF. The CDR3 DNA reads as TGTGCCAGCAGACAAGCTGGGTCGGGTACAGATACGCAGTATTTT.

This clonotype was observed at least ten times. The chain employs TRBV29-1 and TRBJ2-5; perhaps D is TRBD1 or TRBD2 (5 bases each). The germline V and J ends were trimmed by 6 bases and 5 bases, with 10 bases remaining between them. There are 11 residues in the CDR3. The germline gives CDR1 SQVTM, CDR2 ANQGSEA. CDR3: CSVRWGETQYF. CDR3 nucleotide sequence: TGCAGCGTCCGGTGGGGGGAGACCCAGTACTTC.

This clonotype showed up many times. The chain has TRBV12-3 or TRBV12-4 and TRBJ1-2; TRBD1 might be the D (6 bases). Deletions cut 3 bases from V and 3 bases from J, with 8 bases between. The CDR3 contains 13 residues. The CDR3 DNA is TGTGCCAGCAGTTTTCAGGGGCACTATGGCTACACCTTC. Its protein is CASSFQGHYGYTF.

Concerning this clonotype: Being one base from a much bigger clone, this may be a read error. The V and J genes are TRBV7-9 and TRBJ2-1, with D unresolved. Deletions cut 2 bases from V and 6 bases from J, with 11 bases between. The CDR3 consists of 14 residues. Germline values: CDR1 SEHNR, CDR2 FQNEAQ (reference sequence). CDR3 DNA: TGTGCCAGCAGCTTAAGTGCCTCGACCAATGAGCAGTTCTTC. This sequence encodes CASSLSASTNEQFF. Combining the CDR3 with reference TRBV7-9 and TRBJ2-1 gives the whole variable domain DTGVSQNPRHKITKRGQNVTFRCDPISEHNRLYWYRQTLGQGPEFLTYFQNEAQLEKSRLLSDRFSAERPKGSFSTLEIQRTEQGDSAMYLCASSLSASTNEQFFGPGTRLTVL.

Details on this clonotype: Possible read error: a much larger clone is one base away. The chain has TRBV29-1 and TRBJ2-7; 12 bases line up with TRBD2. Trimming at V came to 3 bases and at J to 7 bases, leaving 22 bases not matched to a gene. CDR3 length: 19 residues. Germline V lookup: CDR1 SQVTM, CDR2 ANQGSEA. The chain's CDR3 is CSVEGHYGASGRAGNEQYF. The CDR3 DNA sequence: TGCAGCGTTGAGGGGCACTATGGGGCTAGCGGGAGGGCCGGGAATGAGCAGTACTTC.